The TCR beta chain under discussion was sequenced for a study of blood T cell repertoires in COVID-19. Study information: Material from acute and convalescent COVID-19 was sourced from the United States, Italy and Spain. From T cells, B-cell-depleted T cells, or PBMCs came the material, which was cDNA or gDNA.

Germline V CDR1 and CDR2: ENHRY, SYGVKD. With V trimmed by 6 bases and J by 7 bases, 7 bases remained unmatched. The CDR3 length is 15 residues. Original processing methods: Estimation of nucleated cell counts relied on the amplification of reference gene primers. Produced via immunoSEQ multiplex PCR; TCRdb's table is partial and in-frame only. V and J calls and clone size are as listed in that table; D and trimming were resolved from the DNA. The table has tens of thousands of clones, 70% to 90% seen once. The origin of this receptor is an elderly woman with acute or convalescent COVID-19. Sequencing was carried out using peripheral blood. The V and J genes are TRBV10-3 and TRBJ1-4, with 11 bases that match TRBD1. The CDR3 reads CAISRTGGGGEKLFF. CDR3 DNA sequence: TGTGCCATCAGCCGGACAGGGGGCGGCGGTGAAAAACTGTTTTTT.